This T cell receptor beta chain was observed in a study of T cells in Graves' hyperthyroidism and ophthalmopathy. TCR beta CDR3 regions were amplified from RNA. TCR CDR3 regions were first amplified by RT-PCR with HTBI primers. In TCRdb, the multiplex PCR reads were re-called with MiXCR into one record per CDR3 protein. The data contain under 450,000 distinct CDR3 sequences, around a sixth of them singletons. Germline V lookup: CDR1 MNHNS, CDR2 SASEGT. This CDR3 is 12 amino acids long. Trimming took off 6 bases at V and 5 bases at J, with 11 bases between the two ends. This clonotype was counted at least ten times.

The sequence came from a woman younger than 35 with Graves' hyperthyroidism. The gene calls are TRBV6-1 and TRBJ2-7, with D uncertain. Material for sequencing was blood. Written as DNA, the CDR3 is TGTGCCAGCAGCCTTCCGTCCCACGAGCAGTACTTC. Amino acids: CASSLPSHEQYF.